This T cell receptor (beta chain) was documented in a study of blood T cell repertoires in COVID-19. Across the study: From T cells, B-cell-depleted T cells, or PBMCs came the material, which was cDNA or gDNA.

Study processing details: Quantification of nucleated cells was approximated via reference gene primer amplification. Sequencing used immunoSEQ multiplex PCR; TCRdb keeps in-frame clones, though not all of them. Clonal size and the V and J genes are those of that table, whereas D and trimming came from the DNA. The table records 200,000 to 300,000 clones, approximately 89% of them present only once. This clone has only one observation. The CDR3 runs to 12 residues. Germline V CDR1 and CDR2: PRHDT, FYEKMQ (reference sequence). J lost 7 bases, V lost 6 bases, and 6 bases had no gene match. The chain couples TRBV13 to TRBJ2-7, with 7 positions matching TRBD2. The receptor comes from a man aged 35 to 55 who had recovered from COVID-19. Material for sequencing was peripheral blood. Written as DNA, the CDR3 is TGTGCCAGCAGAACATCAGCGGGAGAGCAGTACTTC. Translation: CASRTSAGEQYF.